These 9 T cell receptor beta chains came from one sample sequenced in a study of spatial heterogeneity in lung cancer. TCRdb analysed the 5' RACE reads with MiXCR anew, one entry per CDR3 protein. The sample holds approximately 13,000 distinct CDR3 sequences, approximately 5% seen once. The time point denotes: sample taken at primary tumor resection. Tumor, nontumor lung or frozen PBMC supplied whole RNA, sequenced without sorting. This specimen was lung tumor tissue, taken at surgery. These receptors were taken from a human donor with early-stage non-small cell lung cancer.

To note about this clonotype: Because the library targeted alpha chains, this beta chain is an off-target read whose size means little. The rearrangement joins TRBV6-1 to TRBJ1-1; D may be TRBD1 (6 bases). Trimming shortened V by 4 bases and J by 3 bases, and 9 bases separated the two germline ends. Germline-derived CDR1 and CDR2 are MNHNS and SASEGT. This CDR3 has 13 residues. CDR3 in amino acids: CASSVAGDTEAFF. In nucleotides, the CDR3 is TGTGCCAGCAGTGTTGCAGGGGACACTGAAGCTTTCTTT.

This clonotype was observed many times. This beta chain is an unintended read in a library built for alpha chains; its size means little. The CDR3: CASILGNRGATDTQYF. The CDR3 coding sequence is TGTGCCAGCATCCTGGGGAACAGGGGGGCCACAGATACGCAGTATTTT. The chain combines TRBV12-3 or TRBV12-4 with TRBJ2-3, with 8 bases aligning to TRBD1. V trimming: 7 bases; J trimming: 2 bases; junction bases outside the gene matches: 11. The CDR3 has 16 amino acids.

This clonotype was found many times. Being off target in a library aimed at alpha chains, this beta chain has a size of little meaning. This chain uses TRBV6-2 or TRBV6-3 with TRBJ1-5; no clear D. The V gene lost 6 bases and the J gene lost 6 bases, with 15 bases spanning the gap. Germline CDR1 and CDR2: MNHEY and SVGEGT. The CDR3 is 14 amino acids. The CDR3 bases are TGTGCCAGCAGGCCCTCTTTAGCCGCTCAGCCCCAGCATTTT. Amino acids: CASRPSLAAQPQHF.

This clonotype was seen many times. In a library made to pick up alpha chains, this beta chain is a stray read with a size that means little. The rearrangement uses TRBV7-8 and TRBJ2-1; 8 nucleotides align to TRBD1. Trimming took 5 bases from V and 5 from J; bases not matched to a gene: 8. The germline gives CDR1 SGHVS, CDR2 FQNEAQ. This CDR3 is built from 15 residues. The CDR3 coding sequence is TGTGCCAGCAGCGAGGGGGACAGGAGCGACAATGAGCAGTTCTTC. It translates to CASSEGDRSDNEQFF. Full variable domain (missing parts from reference TRBV7-8 and TRBJ2-1): GAGVSQSPRYKVAKRGQDVALRCDPISGHVSLFWYQQALGQGPEFLTYFQNEAQLDKSGLPSDRFFAERPEGSVSTLKIQRTQQEDSAVYLCASSEGDRSDNEQFFGPGTRLTVL.

This clonotype showed up many times. Since the library was made to target alpha chains, this beta chain is a stray read and its abundance is not meaningful. The J gene is TRBJ1-2, the V gene TRBV20-1; D is possibly TRBD1 (6 bases). This CDR3 region has 12 residues. CDR1 DFQATT and CDR2 SNEGSKA come from the germline V gene (reference sequence). V dropped 4 bases and J dropped 2 bases, with 8 bases sitting between them. The CDR3 spells CSATDRNYGYTF. The CDR3 DNA is TGCAGTGCTACAGACAGGAACTATGGCTACACCTTC.

This clonotype has at least ten counts. With the library built for alpha chains, this beta chain is off target and its frequency is not meaningful. The CDR3 protein is CAIRVTSSYEQYF. The CDR3 bases are TGTGCCATCAGAGTCACTAGCTCCTACGAGCAGTACTTC. The chain combines TRBV10-3 with TRBJ2-7; perhaps TRBD2 as D (5 bases). Germline lookup yields CDR1 ENHRY and CDR2 SYGVKD. The CDR3 length is 13 residues. Trimming took 6 bases from V and 0 from J, leaving 9 bases between them.

This clonotype was observed many times. As an off-target read in a library built for alpha chains, this beta chain has a frequency of little significance. The chain couples TRBV7-2 to TRBJ1-6; D uncertain. Germline-derived CDR1 and CDR2 are SGHTA and FQGNSA. This CDR3 is 14 amino acids long. V lost 1 base, J lost 6 bases, and 7 bases lay in between. The CDR3 bases are TGTGCCAGCAGCTTAGTCCCCCTTAATTCACCCCTCCACTTT. Its translation is CASSLVPLNSPLHF.

The sample holds many counts of this clonotype. The library was prepared for alpha chains; this beta chain is a stray read, so its frequency means little. V is TRBV12-3 or TRBV12-4 and J is TRBJ2-7; 11 bases are shared with TRBD2. CDR3 length: 14 residues. After removal of 8 bases from V and 0 bases from J, the junction contained 3 bases not matched to a gene. In nucleotides, the CDR3 is TGTGCCAGCGGGCTAGCGGGAGGCTCCTACGAGCAGTACGTC. Translating gives CASGLAGGSYEQYV.

This clonotype has just a few counts. This beta chain is a stray sequence in a library constructed for alpha chains; its clone size is not meaningful. The chain combines TRBV12-3 or TRBV12-4 with TRBJ2-5; D tentatively reads TRBD1 or TRBD2 (6 bases each). Trimming stripped 1 base from V and 5 bases from J, with 14 bases between. The CDR3 covers 15 residues. In nucleotides, the CDR3 is TGTGCCAGCAGTTTAGGGGGGGCGGTTCCGGAGACCCAGTACTTC. Translating it yields CASSLGGAVPETQYF.